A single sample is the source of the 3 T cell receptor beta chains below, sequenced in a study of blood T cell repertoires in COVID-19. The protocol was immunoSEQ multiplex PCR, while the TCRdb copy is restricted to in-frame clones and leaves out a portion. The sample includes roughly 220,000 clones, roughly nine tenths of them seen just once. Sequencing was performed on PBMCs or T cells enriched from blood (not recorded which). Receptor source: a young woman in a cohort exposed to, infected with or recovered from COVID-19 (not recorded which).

CDR3 sequence (DNA): TGTGCCAGCAGCCAAGACCATCCGTTAGCGGGAGGCTACAATGAGCAGTTCTTC. Protein product: CASSQDHPLAGGYNEQFF. The genes are TRBV3-1 (or the pseudogene TRBV3-2) and TRBJ2-1; 10 bases align to TRBD2. CDR1 and CDR2 from the germline V gene are LGHDT and YNNKEL (reference sequence). This CDR3 comprises 18 residues. J lost 3 bases, V lost 0 bases, and 8 bases had no gene match.

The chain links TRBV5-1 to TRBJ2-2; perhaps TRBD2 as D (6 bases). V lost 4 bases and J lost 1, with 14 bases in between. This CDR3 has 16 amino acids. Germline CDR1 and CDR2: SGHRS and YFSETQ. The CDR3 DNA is TGCGCCAGCAGCCGCGGGGTTACCCTGAACACCGGGGAGCTGTTTTTT. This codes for CASSRGVTLNTGELFF.

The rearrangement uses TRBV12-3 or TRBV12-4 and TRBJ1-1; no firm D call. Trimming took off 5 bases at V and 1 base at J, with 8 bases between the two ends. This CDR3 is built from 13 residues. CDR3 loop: CASSLTWNTEAFF. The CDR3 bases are TGTGCCAGCAGTCTGACATGGAACACTGAAGCTTTCTTT.